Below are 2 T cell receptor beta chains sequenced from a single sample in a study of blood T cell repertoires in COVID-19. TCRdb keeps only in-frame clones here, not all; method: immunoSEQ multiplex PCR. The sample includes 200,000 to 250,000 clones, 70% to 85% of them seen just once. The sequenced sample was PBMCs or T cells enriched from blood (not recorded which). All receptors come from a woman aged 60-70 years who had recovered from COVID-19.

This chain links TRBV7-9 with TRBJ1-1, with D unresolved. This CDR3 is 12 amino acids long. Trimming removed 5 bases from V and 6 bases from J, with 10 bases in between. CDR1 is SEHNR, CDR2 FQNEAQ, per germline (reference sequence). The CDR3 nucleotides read TGTGCCAGCAGCCAACAGTACCCTGAAGCTTTCTTT. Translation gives CASSQQYPEAFF.

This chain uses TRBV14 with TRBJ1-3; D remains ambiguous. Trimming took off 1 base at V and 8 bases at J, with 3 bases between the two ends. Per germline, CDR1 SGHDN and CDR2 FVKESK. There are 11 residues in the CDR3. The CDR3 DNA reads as TGTGCCAGCAGCCAAGGGCACACCATATATTTT. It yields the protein CASSQGHTIYF.